The rows below give T cell receptor beta chains drawn from one sample of a study of blood T cell repertoires in COVID-19. TCRdb's copy holds only in-frame clones and misses some; the assay was immunoSEQ multiplex PCR. The table shows approximately 50,000 clones, with more than 80% occurring only once. Source material: peripheral blood. Receptor source: a human donor in a cohort sampled during active COVID-19. The CDR3 runs from the conserved cysteine through the conserved F or W. Each record gives: J gene, V gene, clone size, D gene, CDR3 DNA, CDR3 protein. D genes are given only for firm matches. A row's size may be missing; if present it is once, few, many or a size class.

j_gene: TRBJ1-1
v_gene: TRBV9
abundance: few
d_gene: NA
CDR3nt: TGTGCCAGCAGCCCCCGTAGGGAGGCTTTCTTT
CDR3aa: CASSPRREAFF

j_gene: TRBJ2-2
v_gene: TRBV13
abundance: NA
d_gene: NA
CDR3nt: TGTGCCAGCAGCTTAAAACCCGGGTCCTCTTCCGGGGAGCTGTTTTTT
CDR3aa: CASSLKPGSSSGELFF

j_gene: TRBJ2-3
v_gene: TRBV5-1
abundance: few
d_gene: NA
CDR3nt: TGCGCCAGCAGCTCACAGGCCAGCACAGATACGCAGTATTTT
CDR3aa: CASSSQASTDTQYF

j_gene: TRBJ1-5
v_gene: TRBV3-1/TRBV3-2
abundance: NA
d_gene: NA
CDR3nt: TGTGCCAGCAGCAGTGGTGACAGAGGCAATCAGCCCCAGCATTTT
CDR3aa: CASSSGDRGNQPQHF

j_gene: TRBJ2-7
v_gene: TRBV27
abundance: NA
d_gene: NA
CDR3nt: TGTGCCAGCAGTTTAGGGCAGGTCTCCTACGAGCAGTACTTC
CDR3aa: CASSLGQVSYEQYF

j_gene: TRBJ2-1
v_gene: TRBV11-2
abundance: NA
d_gene: NA
CDR3nt: TGTGCCAGCAGCTTTACTTATGAGCAGTTCTTC
CDR3aa: CASSFTYEQFF

j_gene: TRBJ2-7
v_gene: TRBV20-1
abundance: NA
d_gene: TRBD2
CDR3nt: TGCAGTGCTAGTCTCGGACTAGCGGGCGACGAGCAGTACTTC
CDR3aa: CSASLGLAGDEQYF

j_gene: TRBJ2-7
v_gene: TRBV18
abundance: NA
d_gene: NA
CDR3nt: TGTGCCAGCCATCCCGGACTCCGCGGAAGGTACGAGCAGTACTTC
CDR3aa: CASHPGLRGRYEQYF

j_gene: TRBJ1-3
v_gene: TRBV2
abundance: NA
d_gene: TRBD1
CDR3nt: TGTGCCAGCAGTGAGAAGACAGGGGGTCTCTCTGGAAACACCATATATTTT
CDR3aa: CASSEKTGGLSGNTIYF

j_gene: TRBJ2-5
v_gene: TRBV5-1
abundance: NA
d_gene: TRBD2
CDR3nt: TGCGCCAGCAGCCGAGCGGGAGGGGAGACCCAGTACTTC
CDR3aa: CASSRAGGETQYF

j_gene: TRBJ1-5
v_gene: TRBV12-5
abundance: NA
d_gene: TRBD1
CDR3nt: TGTGCTAGTGCCGGGCAGGGGGCCCAGCCCCAGCATTTT
CDR3aa: CASAGQGAQPQHF

j_gene: TRBJ1-5
v_gene: TRBV5-8
abundance: NA
d_gene: TRBD1
CDR3nt: TGTGCCAGCAGCTTGGGACAGGGGGAAGCTCAGCCCCAGCATTTT
CDR3aa: CASSLGQGEAQPQHF

j_gene: TRBJ1-5
v_gene: TRBV2
abundance: NA
d_gene: NA
CDR3nt: TGTGCCAGCAGTGAAATGGGGAGGGAGCAGCCCCAGCATTTT
CDR3aa: CASSEMGREQPQHF

j_gene: TRBJ2-2
v_gene: TRBV6-4
abundance: NA
d_gene: NA
CDR3nt: TGTGCCAGCAGTGAATTTTGGCAGACCGGGGAGCTGTTTTTT
CDR3aa: CASSEFWQTGELFF

j_gene: TRBJ1-2
v_gene: TRBV24-1
abundance: NA
d_gene: NA
CDR3nt: TGTGCCACCAGCCTACAGGGCGGCTATGGCTACACCTTC
CDR3aa: CATSLQGGYGYTF

j_gene: TRBJ1-1
v_gene: TRBV30
abundance: NA
d_gene: NA
CDR3nt: TGTGCCTGGAGTCTTTCTAGGGGAGGGGGGAACACTGAAGCTTTCTTT
CDR3aa: CAWSLSRGGGNTEAFF

j_gene: TRBJ1-1
v_gene: TRBV24-1
abundance: NA
d_gene: TRBD1
CDR3nt: TGTGCCACCAGGCAGGGGGGTAAGAACACTGAAGCTTTCTTT
CDR3aa: CATRQGGKNTEAFF

j_gene: TRBJ1-2
v_gene: TRBV7-2
abundance: NA
d_gene: NA
CDR3nt: TGTGCCAGCAGCTTCCGGGGGGGGGACGATCTTGGCTACACCTTC
CDR3aa: CASSFRGGDDLGYTF

j_gene: TRBJ2-5
v_gene: TRBV19
abundance: NA
d_gene: NA
CDR3nt: TGTGCCAGTAGTATAACTTACGGAGGGTGGGAGACCCAGTACTTC
CDR3aa: CASSITYGGWETQYF

j_gene: TRBJ2-3
v_gene: TRBV24-1
abundance: NA
d_gene: TRBD1
CDR3nt: TGTGCCACCAGTGATGCAACCGGACAGGGTGGGACAGATACGCAGTATTTT
CDR3aa: CATSDATGQGGTDTQYF

j_gene: TRBJ2-2
v_gene: TRBV28
abundance: NA
d_gene: TRBD1
CDR3nt: TGTGCCAGCAGTCCAACAGGGGGATACACTGTGGCCGGGGAGCTGTTTTTT
CDR3aa: CASSPTGGYTVAGELFF

j_gene: TRBJ1-2
v_gene: TRBV6-5
abundance: NA
d_gene: NA
CDR3nt: TGTGCCAGCAGTCTTACCGACACCTATGGCTACACCTTC
CDR3aa: CASSLTDTYGYTF

j_gene: TRBJ1-2
v_gene: TRBV10-3
abundance: NA
d_gene: NA
CDR3nt: TGTGCCATCAGTGAGTCGGCAGGCAATCATGGCTACACCTTC
CDR3aa: CAISESAGNHGYTF

j_gene: TRBJ2-5
v_gene: TRBV5-1
abundance: NA
d_gene: NA
CDR3nt: TGCGCCAGCAGCGCGGCAAAAGAGACCCAGTACTTC
CDR3aa: CASSAAKETQYF

j_gene: TRBJ2-7
v_gene: TRBV5-1
abundance: NA
d_gene: NA
CDR3nt: TGCGCCAGCAGCTTGGCAGGGGTTAGAGACGAGCAGTACTTC
CDR3aa: CASSLAGVRDEQYF

j_gene: TRBJ2-7
v_gene: TRBV5-1
abundance: NA
d_gene: TRBD2
CDR3nt: TGCGCCAGCAGCTTGTGGGCCGGGACTAGCGGTTCCTACGAGCAGTACTTC
CDR3aa: CASSLWAGTSGSYEQYF

j_gene: TRBJ1-5
v_gene: TRBV6-2/TRBV6-3
abundance: NA
d_gene: NA
CDR3nt: TGTGCCAGCAGTTACTCGCAAGCGTATCCGCCCCAGCATTTT
CDR3aa: CASSYSQAYPPQHF

j_gene: TRBJ2-3
v_gene: TRBV11-2
abundance: once
d_gene: TRBD2
CDR3nt: TGTGCCAGCACTAAAGCGGGGGATACGCAGTATTTT
CDR3aa: CASTKAGDTQYF

j_gene: TRBJ2-5
v_gene: TRBV11-2
abundance: NA
d_gene: TRBD1
CDR3nt: TGTGCCAGCAGCTTAGGAGACAGGGGGGGACAAGAGACCCAGTACTTC
CDR3aa: CASSLGDRGGQETQYF

j_gene: TRBJ2-7
v_gene: TRBV6-6
abundance: NA
d_gene: NA
CDR3nt: TGTGCCAGCAGTTACGAGGTCGAGCAGTACTTC
CDR3aa: CASSYEVEQYF

j_gene: TRBJ1-2
v_gene: TRBV7-9
abundance: NA
d_gene: TRBD1
CDR3nt: TGTGCCAGCAGCTTAGACGGGGGGAGTCCGGGACAGGACTGGTATGGCTACACCTTC
CDR3aa: CASSLDGGSPGQDWYGYTF

j_gene: TRBJ1-1
v_gene: TRBV7-9
abundance: NA
d_gene: TRBD1
CDR3nt: TGTGCCAGCAGCTTCCCCAGGGGGCTAGAAACTGAAGCTTTCTTT
CDR3aa: CASSFPRGLETEAFF

j_gene: TRBJ2-1
v_gene: TRBV3-1/TRBV3-2
abundance: NA
d_gene: TRBD1
CDR3nt: TGTGCCAGCAGCCAAGGGGACAGTCCCAGTGAGCAGTTCTTC
CDR3aa: CASSQGDSPSEQFF

j_gene: TRBJ2-5
v_gene: TRBV7-9
abundance: NA
d_gene: TRBD2
CDR3nt: TGTGCCAGCAGCTCCACGGGGATACTAGCGGGAGAAACCCAGTACTTC
CDR3aa: CASSSTGILAGETQYF

j_gene: TRBJ2-1
v_gene: TRBV5-1
abundance: NA
d_gene: NA
CDR3nt: TGCGCCAGCAGCTTTGGTCCGGGCTCCTACAATGAGCAGTTCTTC
CDR3aa: CASSFGPGSYNEQFF

j_gene: TRBJ1-1
v_gene: TRBV29-1
abundance: NA
d_gene: NA
CDR3nt: TGCAGCGTTGGTCGGGGGGGGAACACTGAAGCTTTCTTT
CDR3aa: CSVGRGGNTEAFF

j_gene: TRBJ2-5
v_gene: TRBV5-4
abundance: NA
d_gene: NA
CDR3nt: TGTGCCAGCAGCTTGGCAGGGGAGACCCAGTACTTC
CDR3aa: CASSLAGETQYF

j_gene: TRBJ1-5
v_gene: TRBV5-1
abundance: NA
d_gene: TRBD1
CDR3nt: TGCGCCAGCAGCTTGGAAGGGACAGGTGAACAGCCCCAGCATTTT
CDR3aa: CASSLEGTGEQPQHF

j_gene: TRBJ2-7
v_gene: TRBV6-2/TRBV6-3
abundance: NA
d_gene: TRBD1
CDR3nt: TGTGCCAGCAGTCACACCCCGGACAGGGCCTACGAGCAGTACTTC
CDR3aa: CASSHTPDRAYEQYF

j_gene: TRBJ2-3
v_gene: TRBV4-1
abundance: NA
d_gene: NA
CDR3nt: TGCGCCAGCAGCCAAGAGTCCCGGTTAGATACGCAGTATTTT
CDR3aa: CASSQESRLDTQYF

j_gene: TRBJ2-7
v_gene: TRBV25-1
abundance: few
d_gene: NA
CDR3nt: TGTGCCAGCAGTGGACTACCTCTAGGAAGCGACGAGCAGTACTTC
CDR3aa: CASSGLPLGSDEQYF

j_gene: TRBJ1-1
v_gene: TRBV5-1
abundance: NA
d_gene: NA
CDR3nt: TGCGCCAGCAGCTTAACACAAAGGTCAGGAAGGAACACTGAAGCTTTCTTT
CDR3aa: CASSLTQRSGRNTEAFF